This T cell receptor beta chain was documented in a study of blood T cell repertoires in COVID-19. Generated by immunoSEQ multiplex PCR, the TCRdb table keeps only in-frame clones and is missing some. The table shows about 150,000 clones, with around 82% occurring only once. The CDR3 contains 14 residues. Germline CDR1 reads MNHEY; CDR2 reads SVGAGI. Trimming removed 6 bases from V and 4 bases from J; junction bases left unmatched: 8. The clonotype originates from a man aged 55 to 69 with COVID-19, enrolled during active disease. Sequencing was performed on peripheral blood. This rearrangement joins TRBV6-5 to TRBJ1-2; 7 bases are shared with TRBD1. Here the CDR3 reads CASSRTGVSYGYTF. The CDR3 nucleotides are TGTGCCAGCAGCCGCACAGGGGTAAGCTATGGCTACACCTTC.